One sample yielded the 11 T cell receptor beta chains listed below, sequenced in a study of molecular identifiers for immune sequencing clone quantification. TCRdb reanalysed the PCR reads using MiXCR and keeps one entry per CDR3 protein. The repertoire has about 630,000 distinct CDR3 sequences, about 25% of them found once; the top ten carry 0.6% to 0.9%. Sequences were obtained from naive CD8+ T cells from blood, with Jurkat cell RNA spiked in. Noted subset: FACS-sorted CD8+CD4-CCR7+CD45RA+ naive T cells. Receptors were obtained from a human donor in good health. Some libraries in this study had Jurkat cell RNA spiked in.

At least ten counts were recorded for this clonotype. The chain couples TRBV29-1 to TRBJ2-5; no reliable D call. Germline V lookup: CDR1 SQVTM, CDR2 ANQGSEA. Deletions cut 1 base from V and 5 bases from J, with 14 bases between. The CDR3 sequence is 14 residues long. The CDR3: CSVEVPLASETQYF. As DNA, the CDR3 is TGCAGCGTTGAAGTGCCCCTTGCTTCGGAGACCCAGTACTTC.

The chain couples TRBV5-1 to TRBJ2-1, with TRBD2 identical over 15 bases. V was pared by 3 bases and J by 6 bases, with 7 bases of the junction left unmatched. The germline CDR1 and CDR2 sequences are SGHRS and YFSETQ. This CDR3 is 17 amino acids long. The CDR3 coding sequence is TGCGCCAGCAGCTCGGGACTAGCGGGAGGAAAGGGCAATGAGCAGTTCTTC. This codes for CASSSGLAGGKGNEQFF.

The genes are TRBV27 and TRBJ2-7, with D perhaps assigned TRBD1 or TRBD2 (6 bases each). The CDR3 spans 15 residues. V gave up 1 base and J gave up 2 bases, with 12 bases separating them. Looked up from germline, CDR1 is MNHEY and CDR2 is SMNVEV (reference sequence). The CDR3, as DNA: TGTGCCAGCAGTTTATGGGGGGACAATCCCTACGAGCAGTACTTC. It is translated as CASSLWGDNPYEQYF.

As to this clonotype: One end of the junction fails to match germline, which may point to a read error. The J gene is TRBJ2-1, the V gene TRBV4-3; 10 bases are shared with TRBD2. There are 16 residues in the CDR3. Germline assignment: CDR1 LGHNA and CDR2 YSLEER. CDR3 sequence: CASSQEASGSYDEQFF. The CDR3 nucleotides are TGCGCCAGCAGCCAAGAGGCTAGCGGGAGCTACGATGAGCAGTTCTTC.

On this clonotype itself: A clone one base away is much larger, so this may be a read error. This sequence joins TRBV7-9 and TRBJ1-1, with D perhaps matching TRBD1 (6 bases). The CDR3 covers 13 residues. Between the trimmed V and J ends, which lost 7 bases and 4 bases, there was a span of 13 bases. Per the germline V gene, CDR1 is SEHNR and CDR2 is FQNEAQ (reference sequence). The CDR3 here is CASTAGAVTEAFF. In nucleotides, the CDR3 is TGTGCCAGCACCGCAGGGGCAGTCACTGAAGCTTTCTTT.

The chain carries TRBV7-9 and TRBJ2-7; D is unclear. The CDR3 consists of 14 residues. Between the trimmed V and J ends, which lost 6 bases and 1 base, there was a span of 13 bases. The germline CDR1 and CDR2 sequences are SEHNR and FQNEAQ (reference sequence). The CDR3 DNA reads TGTGCCAGCAGAAACACGGAGTCGTCCTACGAGCAGTACTTC. Translated, it gives CASRNTESSYEQYF.

This clonotype has just a few counts. The rearrangement joins TRBV29-1 to TRBJ2-1; TRBD2 might be the D (6 bases). V was cut by 1 base and J by 0 bases, with 13 bases left in between. Germline lookup yields CDR1 SQVTM and CDR2 ANQGSEA. The length of the CDR3 is 16 residues. CDR3: CSVEGQAGSSYNEQFF. As DNA, the CDR3 is TGCAGCGTTGAAGGACAAGCCGGGAGCTCCTACAATGAGCAGTTCTTC.

In this sample, this clonotype turned up many times. The rearrangement joins TRBV7-9 to TRBJ2-7; D is undetermined. CDR1 is SEHNR and CDR2 is FQNEAQ in the germline V gene (reference sequence). Trimming removed 0 bases from V and 7 bases from J, with 13 bases in between. CDR3 length: 14 residues. CDR3 coding DNA: TGTGCCAGCAGCTTAGCGGGGTTAGCATGGGAGCAGTACTTC. It yields the protein CASSLAGLAWEQYF. Variable domain in full (rest from reference TRBV7-9 and TRBJ2-7): DTGVSQNPRHKITKRGQNVTFRCDPISEHNRLYWYRQTLGQGPEFLTYFQNEAQLEKSRLLSDRFSAERPKGSFSTLEIQRTEQGDSAMYLCASSLAGLAWEQYFGPGTRLTVT.

This clonotype occurred once. This may arise from a read error, as a much more abundant clone is one base away. The chain recombines TRBV11-2 with TRBJ1-1; D ambiguous. V was clipped by 4 bases and J by 0 bases, with 12 bases between them. The germline CDR1 and CDR2 sequences are SGHAT and FQNNGV. The CDR3 consists of 15 residues. As DNA, the CDR3 is TGTGCCAGCAGCTACTCAATCCGGTTGAACACTGAAGCTTTCTTT. Translated: CASSYSIRLNTEAFF.

This clonotype was observed a handful of times. The chain links TRBV19 to TRBJ1-5, with D possibly matching TRBD1 (6 bases). The CDR3 sequence is 13 residues long. V gave up 10 bases and J gave up 6 bases, with 16 bases separating them. The germline gives CDR1 LNHDA, CDR2 SQIVND (reference sequence). Written as DNA, the CDR3 is TGTGCCACCATGACAGGTTCGGGTCAGCCCCAGCATTTT. Protein: CATMTGSGQPQHF.

This clonotype was counted at least ten times. The V call is TRBV14, the J call TRBJ2-5; D possibly corresponds to TRBD2 (6 bases). The V end lost 5 bases, the J end lost 4 bases, and 14 bases lay between the germline ends. Germline V CDR1 and CDR2: SGHDN, FVKESK. This CDR3 has 14 amino acids. The CDR3: CASSYFVGGETQYF. The CDR3 DNA reads TGTGCCAGCAGCTATTTCGTCGGGGGAGAGACCCAGTACTTC.